One and the same sample provided the 19 T cell receptor beta chains below, sequenced in a study of T cell clonality in common variable immunodeficiency. Study-wide results and limits: Reportedly, TCR beta sequences from common variable immunodeficiency showed fewer deletions and N-nucleotide insertions.

What these receptors recognize is not known. The method was immunoSEQ multiplex PCR; TCRdb's version includes in-frame clones alone and lacks a portion of them. The sample counts tens of thousands of clones, none seen once; the ten largest own around 5.9%. Sequencing was performed on peripheral blood mononuclear cells. These receptors were obtained from a human donor with common variable immunodeficiency.

Remarks on this clone: The missing CDR3 end, 3 residues past where the read stops, is filled in from the germline J gene. V is TRBV7-3 and J is TRBJ1-1, with D perhaps matching TRBD1 (6 bases). Germline V gives CDR1 SGHTA, CDR2 FQGTGA. The CDR3 length is 14 residues. The V end lost 5 bases, the J end lost 1 base, and 11 bases lay between the germline ends. CDR3 loop: CASSRQASNTEAFF. CDR3 DNA (partial): TGTGCCAGCAGCCGACAGGCGTCGAACACTGAA.

This clone was found many times. The CDR3 end is not reached by the read, which stops 3 residues before it; the germline J gene fills it in. The chain recombines TRBV7-2 with TRBJ2-7, with D possibly matching TRBD1 (6 bases). Germline V gene data show CDR1 as SGHTA and CDR2 as FQGNSA. Trimming removed 0 bases from V and 2 bases from J, with 11 bases in between. This CDR3 has 15 residues. The sequenced CDR3 bases are TGTGCCAGCAGCTTAGCACTACAGGGCACCTACGAG. Translated: CASSLALQGTYE. The CDR3 as a whole reads CASSLALQGTYEQYF.

This clone was observed many times. The missing CDR3 end, 3 residues past where the read stops, is filled in from the germline J gene. The chain carries TRBV7-3 and TRBJ2-3, with 7 bases matching TRBD2. The CDR3 loop spans 12 amino acids. Germline CDR1 SGHTA, CDR2 FQGTGA. Trimming removed 5 bases from V and 6 bases from J; junction bases left unmatched: 2. The CDR3 is CASSPGGDTQYF. The part of the CDR3 DNA that was read is TGTGCCAGCAGCCCCGGGGGGGATACG. The full variable domain, with the rest looked up from reference TRBV7-3 and TRBJ2-3, is GAGVSQTPSNKVTEKGKYVELRCDPISGHTALYWYRQSLGQGPEFLIYFQGTGAADDSGLPNDRFFAVRPEGSVSTLKIQRTERGDSAVYLCASSPGGDTQYFGPGTRLTVL.

Details on this clone: The missing CDR3 end, 3 residues past where the read stops, is filled in from the germline J gene. The chain combines TRBV6-1 with TRBJ1-3; tentative D call: TRBD1 (6 bases). Germline V lookup: CDR1 MNHNS, CDR2 SASEGT. CDR3 length: 16 residues. Trimming took 4 bases from V and 0 from J, leaving 13 bases between them. CDR3 amino acids: CASSGPGHRSGNTIYF. CDR3 bases read: TGTGCCAGCAGTGGGCCGGGACACCGCTCTGGAAACACC.

With respect to this clone: The CDR3 end falls 3 residues outside the read, so it is completed with the germline J gene. This chain uses TRBV30 with TRBJ1-4; D possibly corresponds to TRBD1 (6 bases). CDR1 GTSNPN and CDR2 SVGIG come from the germline V gene (reference sequence). Trimming removed 1 base at V and 7 bases at J, with 22 bases between. This CDR3 has 17 residues. CDR3 sequence: CAWSGLEEGGNGEKLFF. The DNA read from the CDR3 is TGTGCCTGGAGTGGTTTAGAAGAAGGGGGAAATGGTGAAAAA.

The sample holds a few counts of this clone. The observed sequence ends 3 residues before the CDR3 terminus, with the missing tail filled in from the germline J gene. The chain carries TRBV20-1 and TRBJ2-5; 8 bases fit TRBD1. CDR3 size: 16 residues. Losses at the gene ends were 2 bases for V and 4 bases for J; bases not matched to a gene: 12. From germline, CDR1 is DFQATT and CDR2 SNEGSKA (reference sequence). The CDR3 region is CSARRARTGLGETQYF. CDR3 bases read: TGCAGTGCTAGACGAGCCCGGACAGGGCTAGGAGAGACC.

This clone was recorded a few times. Read sequence stops 3 residues before the CDR3 end, and the germline J gene provides the missing end. This chain links TRBV7-2 with TRBJ2-7, with TRBD2 matching 7 bases. This CDR3 spans 15 amino acids. V shed 1 base, J shed 6 bases, and the junction held 9 bases outside the gene matches. Germline assignment: CDR1 SGHTA and CDR2 FQGNSA. CDR3 protein: CASSLVRQASGEQYF. The CDR3 bases that were read are TGTGCCAGCAGCTTAGTTCGCCAAGCTAGCGGCGAG.

This clone came up many times. Read coverage stops 3 residues before the CDR3 terminus; the germline J gene supplies the remainder. The chain links TRBV20-1 to TRBJ1-1, with D possibly TRBD1 on 6 matching bases. The germline gives CDR1 DFQATT, CDR2 SNEGSKA (reference sequence). This CDR3 comprises 12 residues. V was pared by 5 bases and J by 1 base, with 8 bases between. Incomplete CDR3 DNA: TGCAGTGCTTGGACAGAGAACACTGAA. It translates to CSAWTENTE. The CDR3 in its entirety is CSAWTENTEAFF.

This clone was seen many times. The CDR3 is cut off 3 residues early in the read; its end comes from the germline J gene. The chain carries TRBV19 and TRBJ1-2; D is perhaps TRBD1 (5 bases). This CDR3 has 15 amino acids. V lost 5 bases and J 0 bases, leaving 13 bases between the germline ends. CDR1 and CDR2 from the germline V gene are LNHDA and SQIVND (reference sequence). The covered CDR3 bases are TGTGCCAGTAGTTTACTTAAGACAGCTAACTATGGC. This sequence encodes CASSLLKTANYG. The complete CDR3 sequence is CASSLLKTANYGYTF.

Comments on this clone: The CDR3 extends 3 residues past the end of the read, so its final part is completed from the germline J gene. V is TRBV6-2 or TRBV6-3 and J is TRBJ2-2; 13 bases match TRBD2. Germline V gene sequence: CDR1 MNHEY, CDR2 SVGEGT. With 4 bases clipped from V and 6 bases from J, the junction kept 8 bases outside the gene matches. The CDR3 is 17 amino acids. The CDR3 spells CASSFPRGLAGAGELFF. The part of the CDR3 DNA that was read is TGTGCCAGCAGTTTTCCCCGCGGACTAGCGGGGGCCGGGGAG.

The CDR3 loop is CASSFPPGLQETQYF. The CDR3 bases that were read are TGTGCCAGCAGCTTTCCCCCAGGACTTCAAGAGACC. This chain links TRBV7-8 with TRBJ2-5, with D possibly being TRBD2 (5 bases). The missing CDR3 end, 3 residues past where the read stops, is filled in from the germline J gene. V shed 3 bases and J shed 2 bases, with 13 bases lying between them. Per germline, CDR1 SGHVS and CDR2 FQNEAQ. This CDR3 comprises 15 residues.

For this clone: The CDR3 end falls 3 residues outside the read, so it is completed with the germline J gene. This rearrangement joins TRBV7-3 to TRBJ1-1; TRBD1 aligns across 9 bases. The CDR3 contains 14 residues. The germline V gene encodes CDR1 SGHTA and CDR2 FQGTGA. The DNA read from the CDR3 is TGTGCCAGCAGCTCGACCTTGACAGGGGGGGAA. The encoded protein is CASSSTLTGGE. The whole CDR3 region reads CASSSTLTGGEAFF.

For this clone: The read terminates 3 residues ahead of where the CDR3 ends, so the germline J gene completes it. J is TRBJ1-6 and V is TRBV30; D uncertain. The germline V and J ends were trimmed by 3 bases and 0 bases, with 9 bases remaining between them. Germline assignment: CDR1 GTSNPN and CDR2 SVGIG (reference sequence). The CDR3 totals 15 residues. CDR3 amino acids: CAWRRLSSYNSPLHF. The sequenced part of the CDR3 DNA is TGTGCCTGGAGGCGACTGAGCTCCTATAATTCACCC.

This clone was counted ten times or more. The CDR3 goes on 3 residues after the read ends, and that part is filled in from the germline J gene. The chain uses TRBV19 and TRBJ1-6; perhaps TRBD1 as D (5 bases). Trimming removed 5 bases from V and 3 bases from J, with 11 bases in between. The CDR3 consists of 15 residues. Germline V lookup: CDR1 LNHDA, CDR2 SQIVND (reference sequence). This CDR3 is CASSPGPRYNSPLHF. Partial CDR3 DNA: TGTGCCAGTAGTCCAGGGCCGCGCTATAATTCACCC.

This clone was observed at least ten times. The read halts 3 residues ahead of the CDR3 end, with the missing end drawn from the germline J gene. The gene calls are TRBV6-2 or TRBV6-3 and TRBJ2-5; TRBD2 agrees at 16 bases. V was clipped by 6 bases and J by 4 bases; unmatched bases: 8. The CDR3 length is 17 residues. Germline V lookup: CDR1 MNHEY, CDR2 SVGEGT. The CDR3 region is CASRPGLAGGPGETQYF. The covered CDR3 bases are TGTGCCAGCAGACCGGGACTAGCGGGGGGGCCGGGAGAGACC.

Only a few counts were recorded for this clone. Sequencing ends 3 residues short of the CDR3 end; the germline J gene provides the rest. The chain carries TRBV2 and TRBJ1-4; TRBD1 might be the D (5 bases). The germline V and J ends were trimmed by 6 bases and 10 bases, with 9 bases remaining between them. The CDR3 sequence is 11 residues long. Germline lookup yields CDR1 SNHLY and CDR2 FYNNEI. The DNA read from the CDR3 is TGTGCCAGCAGGGGGCTGGGAAAA. Its protein product is CASRGLGK. The full CDR3 protein reads CASRGLGKLFF.

This clone was picked up many times. The CDR3 is cut off 3 residues early in the read; its end comes from the germline J gene. This chain joins TRBV20-1 and TRBJ2-7; D gene unclear. The V end lost 0 bases, the J end lost 3 bases, and 15 bases lay between the germline ends. The germline gives CDR1 DFQATT, CDR2 SNEGSKA (reference sequence). The CDR3 is made up of 15 amino acids. The CDR3 loop is CSARDMAGRIYEQYF. The sequenced part of the CDR3 DNA is TGCAGTGCTAGAGACATGGCAGGCCGTATCTACGAG.

This clone was recorded at least ten times. The read finishes 3 residues shy of the CDR3 end, and the germline J gene is used to complete it. The chain employs TRBV30 and TRBJ2-3; D gene uncertain. This CDR3 contains 13 residues. V lost 0 bases to trimming and J lost 0 bases, with 4 bases between them. The germline gives CDR1 GTSNPN, CDR2 SVGIG (reference sequence). This CDR3 is CAWSVHSTDTQYF. CDR3 DNA, as far as it was read: TGTGCCTGGAGTGTACACAGCACAGATACG.

Comments on this clone: The read ends 3 residues early relative to the CDR3; the germline J gene fills the gap. This rearrangement joins TRBV7-9 to TRBJ1-4; perhaps TRBD1 as D (5 bases). CDR3 length: 14 amino acids. Germline assignment: CDR1 SEHNR and CDR2 FQNEAQ (reference sequence). Deletions cut 5 bases from V and 8 bases from J, with 15 bases between. The CDR3 spells CASSGAGIPEKLFF. The CDR3 bases that were read are TGTGCCAGCAGCGGGGCCGGGATACCCGAAAAA.